Included here is one TCR beta chain sequence, with context. The record originates from a study of blood T cell repertoires in COVID-19. Study background: Italy, Spain and the United States were the sources of the convalescent and acute COVID-19 samples.

CDR1 LNHDA and CDR2 SQIVND come from the germline V gene (reference sequence). The CDR3 has 14 amino acids. V was clipped by 6 bases and J by 2 bases, with 12 bases between them. Method: immunoSEQ multiplex PCR; TCRdb's copy keeps in-frame clones and lacks some. The profile shows some 270,000 clones, approximately 90% of them singletons. The rearrangement joins TRBV19 to TRBJ2-3; possible D gene TRBD2, 6 bases. The TCR comes from a young man with acute or convalescent COVID-19. The sample comprised peripheral blood. The CDR3 DNA reads as TGTGCCAGTAGAAGCGGAGGGAACACAGATACGCAGTATTTT. The encoded protein is CASRSGGNTDTQYF.